The source of this TCR beta chain is a study of blood T cell repertoires in COVID-19. The data were produced by immunoSEQ multiplex PCR, yet TCRdb's version contains in-frame clones alone and is incomplete. Of around 140,000 clones listed, roughly 91% are singletons. The CDR3 is made up of 16 amino acids. Germline V CDR1 and CDR2: MNHNS, SASEGT. Unmatched junction bases numbered 11, after V lost 3 bases and J lost 7 bases. The sequenced sample was peripheral blood. The origin of this receptor is a man aged 55 to 70 with active or convalescent COVID-19. This rearrangement joins TRBV6-1 to TRBJ2-1; 8 nucleotides align to TRBD2. The CDR3 spells CASSDPGTRRRNEQFF. DNA of the CDR3: TGTGCCAGCAGTGACCCCGGGACTAGGAGAAGGAATGAGCAGTTCTTC.